These 6 T cell receptor beta chains originate from one sample sequenced in a study of Ad26.COV2.S vaccination and SARS-CoV-2 variants. Documented treatment: 19 received Ad26.COV2.S at low or high dose, single or two shots; roughly five received placebo; per-sample allocation not given. Sampling was performed 63 days after the first vaccine or placebo injection. Method: immunoSEQ multiplex PCR; TCRdb's copy keeps in-frame clones and lacks some. The sample consists of about 480,000 clones, 70% to 90% of them appearing once. Specimen: peripheral blood, collected in a trial of Ad26.COV2.S vaccine versus placebo. These receptor sequences come from a person between 18 and 60 years old who received the Ad26.COV2.S COVID-19 vaccine or a placebo.

The CDR3 DNA is TGTGCCAGCAGCCACTTAGTGATTGGGGGCTACACCTTC. It specifies CASSHLVIGGYTF. The chain couples TRBV7-2 to TRBJ1-2; unclear D gene. V was cut by 5 bases and J by 8 bases, with 15 bases left in between. The CDR3 extends over 13 amino acids. Germline CDR1 reads SGHTA; CDR2 reads FQGNSA.

V gene TRBV18 combines with J gene TRBJ2-3; D perhaps matches TRBD1 (6 bases). The germline V and J ends were trimmed by 3 bases and 3 bases, with 19 bases remaining between them. The CDR3 consists of 17 residues. The V gene's germline CDR1 is KGHSH and CDR2 LQKENI. The CDR3 is CASSPRTLPQGTDTQYF. In nucleotides, the CDR3 is TGTGCCAGCTCACCTCGGACACTACCCCAGGGGACAGATACGCAGTATTTT.

The chain uses TRBV6-5 and TRBJ1-6; TRBD1 aligns across 7 bases. The junction had 8 bases not matched to a gene; V was cut back by 2 bases and J by 10 bases. Per germline, CDR1 MNHEY and CDR2 SVGAGI. CDR3 length: 15 amino acids. The CDR3 loop reads CASSYGGAGGSPLHF. As DNA, the CDR3 is TGTGCCAGCAGTTACGGGGGTGCAGGGGGATCACCCCTCCACTTT.

The chain combines TRBV28 with TRBJ2-3, with D unresolved. This CDR3 spans 13 amino acids. Trimming cost V 5 bases and J 3 bases, with 9 bases left between them. Germline V gene data show CDR1 as MDHEN and CDR2 as SYDVKM. The CDR3 DNA reads TGTGCCAGCAGTGTGCCCACGACAGATACGCAGTATTTT. It yields the protein CASSVPTTDTQYF.

The chain combines TRBV12-3 or TRBV12-4 with TRBJ2-7, with TRBD1 as a possible D gene (6 bases). This CDR3 has 12 amino acids. Deletions cut 4 bases from V and 4 bases from J, with 8 bases between. CDR3 nucleotides: TGTGCCAGCAGTTACGGACAGTACGAGCAGTACTTC. Translated, it gives CASSYGQYEQYF.

The chain joins TRBV29-1 to TRBJ2-5; either TRBD1 or TRBD2 may supply D (5 bases each). This CDR3 is built from 13 residues. With 3 bases removed from V and 4 bases from J, the gap between germline ends came to 12 bases. Germline values: CDR1 SQVTM, CDR2 ANQGSEA. The CDR3 DNA sequence: TGCAGCGTTGATGGGACCACCCGAGAGACCCAGTACTTC. Its protein product is CSVDGTTRETQYF.